The clone carrying this TCR beta chain has only a few counts. Its specificity is unknown. The CDR3 is 14 amino acids. The germline gives CDR1 SQVTM, CDR2 ANQGSEA. The germline V and J ends were trimmed by 6 bases and 4 bases, with 18 bases remaining between them. The data were obtained in a study of beta chain features in type 1 diabetes. Findings and limits, study-wide: For cells with high TCR expression, cDNA sequencing could yield over-representation. Within each of all four CD4+ subsets, Type 1 diabetes patients had TCRB CDR3s that were moderately but significantly shorter. HLA effects on TCRB rearrangement stayed unresolved here.

Expressed TCRB transcripts got sequenced, as all isolated RNA was reverse transcribed. Produced via immunoSEQ multiplex PCR; TCRdb's table is partial and in-frame only. The table includes about 700,000 clones, 13% detected once. This sequence joins TRBV29-1 and TRBJ1-2; D is perhaps TRBD1 (5 bases). The sequenced material came from naive CD4+ T cells from blood. This receptor was identified in a man between 18 and 29 years old with type 1 diabetes. The CDR3 is CSVETQGKVYGYTF. The CDR3 DNA follows: TGCAGCGTCGAAACTCAGGGAAAGGTCTATGGCTACACCTTC.